The TCR beta chain described here comes from a study of human T cells and chemical hapten exposure. Time point here: pre-sensitization, week 0. Treatment specified: therapeutic diphenylcyclopropenone sensitization with weekly scalp DPC. Unique molecular identifiers were affixed to discrete cDNA molecules within the library. MiXCR, run by TCRdb on the RACE reads, gives a single entry per CDR3 protein. The sample lists roughly 380,000 distinct CDR3 sequences, 4% to 6% occurring once. This CDR3 contains 14 residues. Between the trimmed V and J ends, which lost 6 bases and 2 bases, there was a span of 14 bases. In germline, CDR1 is MNHEY, CDR2 SMNVEV (reference sequence). This clonotype has a count of ten or more.

The rearrangement links TRBV27 to TRBJ2-7; no clear D. Sample: whole blood, taken in connection with sensitization to the hapten diphenylcyclopropenone (DPC). This receptor was obtained from a woman aged 45-59 years with alopecia areata. Some clones in this sample may be carry-over from other donors' samples. The CDR3: CASSKGRSPYEQYF. The CDR3 region has the DNA TGTGCCAGCAGCAAGGGTAGGAGCCCCTACGAGCAGTACTTC.